The table lists the clone carrying this TCR beta chain with a few counts. Its antigen is not known. This sample is part of a study of tumor-infiltrating lymphocytes in localized non-small cell lung cancer. At the level of the study: Several tumor histologies, both smoking statuses, and some post-neoadjuvant chemotherapy samples were included. Resected tumor was paired with non-adjacent uninvolved lung from the same patient. Study results and limitations: Tumor T-cell fraction from TCR sequencing was not associated with recurrence-free survival (p = 0.61). IM1 and IM2 tumors showed no difference in T-cell fraction.

This CDR3 is 15 amino acids long. Germline trimming cut 5 bases from V and 7 bases from J; bases unmatched to any gene: 6. Germline V CDR1 and CDR2: SNHLY, FYNNEI. Method: immunoSEQ multiplex PCR; TCRdb's copy keeps in-frame clones and lacks some. In the table there are approximately 24,000 clones, under 75% of which are singletons. The sample taken for sequencing was lung tumor tissue. The chain combines TRBV2 with TRBJ2-1; 12 bases align to TRBD2. The sequence came from a human donor with non-small cell lung cancer. In nucleotides, the CDR3 is TGTGCCAGCAGTCCGTTCGGACTAGCGGGGAATGAGCAGTTCTTC. Its protein is CASSPFGLAGNEQFF.